These 13 T cell receptor beta chains came from one sample sequenced in a study of T cell responses to AZD1222 COVID-19 vaccine. The data were produced by immunoSEQ multiplex PCR, yet TCRdb's version contains in-frame clones alone and is incomplete. Here the sample spans about 120,000 clones, approximately 88% being singletons. The starting material was peripheral blood, obtained on day 0 of AZD1222 vaccination. The receptors here all came from an adult in good health.

There are a few counts of this clone. The chain is built from TRBV25-1 and TRBJ2-3; D is ambiguous. V lost 1 base, J lost 4 bases, and 0 bases lay in between. The CDR3 has 11 amino acids. CDR1 is MGHDK and CDR2 is SYGVNS in the germline V gene. The CDR3 DNA is TGTGCCAGCAGTGAATCAGATACGCAGTATTTT. This translates into CASSESDTQYF.

This clone has a single count. V usage is TRBV6-5 and J usage is TRBJ2-7; D unresolved. CDR1 MNHEY and CDR2 SVGAGI come from the germline V gene. V was clipped by 6 bases and J by 4 bases, with 13 bases between them. The CDR3 covers 13 residues. The CDR3 nucleotides read TGTGCCAGCAGCCTCCCCCCCAGGTACGAGCAGTACTTC. This codes for CASSLPPRYEQYF.

V gene TRBV5-4 combines with J gene TRBJ2-5; TRBD2 might be the D (5 bases). Per the germline V gene, CDR1 is SGHNT and CDR2 is YYREEE (reference sequence). The V and J ends lost 4 bases and 5 bases respectively, with 9 bases between them. The CDR3 loop spans 12 amino acids. The CDR3 sequence: CASSPEDETQYF. The DNA for the CDR3 is TGTGCCAGCAGCCCGGAGGACGAGACCCAGTACTTC.

This clone was counted a single time. This rearrangement joins TRBV12-3 or TRBV12-4 to TRBJ2-1, with D unclear. Trimming shortened V by 5 bases and J by 4 bases, and 9 bases separated the two germline ends. CDR3 length equals 13 residues. The DNA of the CDR3 is TGTGCCAGCAGTCGCAACAATTACAATGAGCAGTTCTTC. Translating gives CASSRNNYNEQFF.

This clone was observed a single time. The V call is TRBV5-4, the J call TRBJ1-5; no clear D. The CDR3 is made up of 13 amino acids. Germline V gene sequence: CDR1 SGHNT, CDR2 YYREEE (reference sequence). Trimming took off 6 bases at V and 0 bases at J, with 7 bases between the two ends. The chain's CDR3 is CASMGYSNQPQHF. In DNA form, the CDR3 reads TGTGCCAGCATGGGGTATAGCAATCAGCCCCAGCATTTT.

This clone was seen a single time. Other DNA sequences in the sample encode the same CDR3. V gene TRBV12-3 or TRBV12-4 combines with J gene TRBJ2-7; D is unresolved. V was shortened by 1 base and J by 3 bases, with 1 base between the two germline ends. The length of the CDR3 is 11 residues. CDR3 protein: CASSLGYEQYF. The CDR3 coding sequence is TGTGCCAGCAGTTTAGGCTACGAGCAGTACTTC.

The chain is built from TRBV6-5 and TRBJ1-1; TRBD1 might be the D (5 bases). Looked up from germline, CDR1 is MNHEY and CDR2 is SVGAGI. V was cut by 5 bases and J by 3 bases, with 10 bases left in between. The CDR3 is made up of 13 amino acids. For the CDR3, the DNA is TGTGCCAGCAGTCGGGACGACGACACTGAAGCTTTCTTT. As protein: CASSRDDDTEAFF.

The genes are TRBV9 and TRBJ2-5, with 7 bases lining up with TRBD1. V was pared by 4 bases and J by 2 bases, with 5 bases of the junction left unmatched. This CDR3 comprises 14 residues. Looked up from germline, CDR1 is SGDLS and CDR2 is YYNGEE. CDR3 nucleotide sequence: TGTGCCAGCAGCCCCACGACAGGGCAAGAGACCCAGTACTTC. Translation gives CASSPTTGQETQYF.

The CDR3 spells CASSLELKDEQFF. Written as DNA, the CDR3 is TGTGCCAGCAGCTTGGAGTTAAAGGATGAGCAGTTCTTC. V usage is TRBV5-8 and J usage is TRBJ2-1; no firm D call. CDR3 length equals 13 residues. Trimming cost V 0 bases and J 8 bases, with 9 bases left between them. Looked up from germline, CDR1 is SGHTS and CDR2 is YDEGEE.

V usage is TRBV24-1 and J usage is TRBJ2-7, with TRBD1 identical over 8 bases. CDR3 length: 15 residues. With 2 bases clipped from V and 2 bases from J, the junction kept 4 bases outside the gene matches. Germline assignment: CDR1 KGHDR and CDR2 SFDVKD. Written as DNA, the CDR3 is TGTGCCACCAGTGATTCCCTGGGACAGGCCTACGAGCAGTACTTC. Translating it yields CATSDSLGQAYEQYF.

The chain is built from TRBV9 and TRBJ1-4, with no clear D. The CDR3 has 15 amino acids. Germline lookup yields CDR1 SGDLS and CDR2 YYNGEE. V shed 2 bases and J shed 0 bases, with 8 bases lying between them. CDR3 in DNA: TGTGCCAGCAGCGTCTCAGGATCAACTAATGAAAAACTGTTTTTT. As protein: CASSVSGSTNEKLFF.

V and J are TRBV24-1 and TRBJ2-1; D is perhaps TRBD1 (5 bases). The CDR3 has 15 residues. V was trimmed by 1 base and J by 4 bases, leaving 10 bases between them. Looked up from germline, CDR1 is KGHDR and CDR2 is SFDVKD. The CDR3 coding sequence is TGTGCCACCAGTGATTTCAGGGTACGATACAATGAGCAGTTCTTC. Its protein is CATSDFRVRYNEQFF.

This chain uses TRBV10-3 with TRBJ1-4; D is uncertain. The CDR3 length is 13 residues. The ends were cut back, 10 bases at V and 2 bases at J, with 11 bases in the middle. Looked up from germline, CDR1 is ENHRY and CDR2 is SYGVKD. The chain's CDR3 is CATGVATNEKLFF. CDR3 sequence (DNA): TGTGCCACCGGGGTGGCGACTAATGAAAAACTGTTTTTT.